Listed below are T cell receptor beta chains from one sample, sequenced in a study of T cell responses to AZD1222 COVID-19 vaccine. Only in-frame clones appear in the TCRdb table, and some are missing; sequencing was by immunoSEQ multiplex PCR. Among approximately 64,000 clones listed, roughly 84% were seen once. This sample comprised peripheral blood, obtained on day 0 of AZD1222 vaccination. The receptors shown here come from an adult in good health. CDR3s include the opening cysteine and the closing phenylalanine or tryptophan. D genes are given only for firm matches. Rows give clone size only sometimes, using once, few, many, or a class for an expanded clone.

cdr3_nt,cdr3_aa,v_call,d_call,j_call,clone_size
TGTGCCAGCTCCGCGGAGGACGAGCAGTACTTC,CASSAEDEQYF,TRBV7-6,NA,TRBJ2-7,once
TGTGCCAGCAGGGATCGGACAGGGTTGAACACTGAAGCTTTCTTT,CASRDRTGLNTEAFF,TRBV2,TRBD1,TRBJ1-1,once
TGTGCCAGCAAGGGCCTCTCCTACGAGCAGTACTTC,CASKGLSYEQYF,TRBV27,NA,TRBJ2-7,NA
TGTGCCAGCAGTGGGTGGGGGATTAATGAAAAACTGTTTTTT,CASSGWGINEKLFF,TRBV2,NA,TRBJ1-4,NA
TGTGCCAGCAACACCGTGACAGGGACCTACAATGAGCAGTTCTTC,CASNTVTGTYNEQFF,TRBV11-2,TRBD1,TRBJ2-1,NA
TGTGCCAGCAGCTTAAATCTGGGCTCTGGGGCCAACGTCCTGACTTTC,CASSLNLGSGANVLTF,TRBV11-2,NA,TRBJ2-6,NA
TGCGCCAGCAGCCAAGAAGGTTTTGGCTTCTACGAGCAGTACTTC,CASSQEGFGFYEQYF,TRBV4-3,NA,TRBJ2-7,NA
TGTGCCAGCCGGCGGTCAGGGGGTAGCACAGATACGCAGTATTTT,CASRRSGGSTDTQYF,TRBV6-5,TRBD1,TRBJ2-3,NA
TGTGCCAGCAGCGAACAGCCACTTGAGGGCTACACCTTC,CASSEQPLEGYTF,TRBV7-6,NA,TRBJ1-2,once
TGTGCCAGTAGTACCGCGGGGACAGGGGCAATATACGAGCAGTACTTC,CASSTAGTGAIYEQYF,TRBV19,TRBD1,TRBJ2-7,NA